This TCR beta chain is drawn from a study of blood T cell repertoires in COVID-19. TCRdb's table, derived via immunoSEQ multiplex PCR, lists solely in-frame clones and lacks some. The sample gives about 130,000 clones, roughly 87% of which show up once; about 18% is in the top ten. Among Cohort 3 donors, those recovered had two negative PCRs, clearance, or symptom resolution. The CDR3 extends over 15 amino acids. Trimming left V 5 bases short and J 3 bases short, with 16 bases between. The germline V gene has CDR1 SGHAT and CDR2 FQNNGV. The receptor was derived from a man under 40 who had recovered from COVID-19. The chain links TRBV11-2 to TRBJ1-1; possible D gene TRBD1, 5 bases. The sequenced sample was PBMCs or T cells enriched from blood (not recorded which). The chain's CDR3 is CASSLGPGEYTEAFF. DNA of the CDR3: TGTGCCAGCAGCCTAGGACCGGGGGAGTACACTGAAGCTTTCTTT.